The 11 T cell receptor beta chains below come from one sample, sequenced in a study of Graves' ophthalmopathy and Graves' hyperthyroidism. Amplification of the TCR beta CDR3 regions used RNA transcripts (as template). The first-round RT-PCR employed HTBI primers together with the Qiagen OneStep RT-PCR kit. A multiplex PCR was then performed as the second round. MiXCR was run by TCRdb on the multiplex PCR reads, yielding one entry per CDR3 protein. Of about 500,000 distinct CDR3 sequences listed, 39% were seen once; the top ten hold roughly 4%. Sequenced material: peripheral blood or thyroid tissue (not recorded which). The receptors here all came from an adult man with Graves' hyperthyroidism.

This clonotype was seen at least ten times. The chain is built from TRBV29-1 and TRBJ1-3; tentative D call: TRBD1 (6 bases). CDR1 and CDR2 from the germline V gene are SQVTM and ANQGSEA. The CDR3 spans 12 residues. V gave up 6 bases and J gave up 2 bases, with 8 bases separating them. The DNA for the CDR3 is TGCAGCGTCACAGGGACTGGAAACACCATATATTTT. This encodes CSVTGTGNTIYF.

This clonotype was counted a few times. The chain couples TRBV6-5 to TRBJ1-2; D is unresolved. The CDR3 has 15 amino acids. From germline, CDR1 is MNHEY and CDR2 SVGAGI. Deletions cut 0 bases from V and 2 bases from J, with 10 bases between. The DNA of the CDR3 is TGTGCCAGCAGTTACTCGGGCAGAACGAACTATGGCTACACCTTC. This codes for CASSYSGRTNYGYTF.

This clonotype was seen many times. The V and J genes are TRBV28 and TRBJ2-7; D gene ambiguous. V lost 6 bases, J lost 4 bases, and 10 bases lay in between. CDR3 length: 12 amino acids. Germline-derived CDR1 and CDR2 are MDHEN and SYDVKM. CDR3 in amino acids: CASSSGTYEQYF. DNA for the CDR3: TGTGCCAGCAGCTCCGGTACTTACGAGCAGTACTTC.

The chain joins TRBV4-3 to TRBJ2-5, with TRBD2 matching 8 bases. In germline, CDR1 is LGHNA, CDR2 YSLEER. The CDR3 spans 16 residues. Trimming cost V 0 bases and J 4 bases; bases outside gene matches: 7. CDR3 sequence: CASSQDLAGGLETQYF. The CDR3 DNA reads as TGCGCCAGCAGCCAAGATTTGGCGGGAGGCCTAGAGACCCAGTACTTC.

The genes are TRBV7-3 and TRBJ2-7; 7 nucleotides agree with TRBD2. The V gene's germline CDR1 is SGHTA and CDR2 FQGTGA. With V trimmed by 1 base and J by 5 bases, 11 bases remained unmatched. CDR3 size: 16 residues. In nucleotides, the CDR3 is TGTGCCAGCAGCTTAAGCAGCGGGGCTGGCGGTCACGAGCAGTACTTC. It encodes CASSLSSGAGGHEQYF.

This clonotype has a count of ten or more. CDR3 bases: TGCAGTGTGCAGTCCCTTAGCAATCAGCCCCAGCATTTT. Its translation is CSVQSLSNQPQHF. The chain combines TRBV20-1 with TRBJ1-5; D uncertain. The V end was cut by 7 bases, the J end by 0 bases, with 10 bases between. Germline CDR1 and CDR2: DFQATT and SNEGSKA (reference sequence). There are 13 residues in the CDR3.

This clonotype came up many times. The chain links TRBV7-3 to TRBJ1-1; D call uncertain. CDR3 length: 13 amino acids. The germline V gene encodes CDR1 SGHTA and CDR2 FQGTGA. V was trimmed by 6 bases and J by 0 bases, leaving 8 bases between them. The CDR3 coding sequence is TGTGCCAGCAGTTTGACATTGAACACTGAAGCTTTCTTT. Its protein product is CASSLTLNTEAFF.

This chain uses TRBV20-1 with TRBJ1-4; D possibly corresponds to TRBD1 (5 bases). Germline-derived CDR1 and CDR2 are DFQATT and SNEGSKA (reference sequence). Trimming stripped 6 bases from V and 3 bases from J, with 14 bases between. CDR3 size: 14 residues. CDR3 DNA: TGCAGTGCCATTAAGGGACGGGCTAATGAAAAACTGTTTTTT. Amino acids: CSAIKGRANEKLFF.

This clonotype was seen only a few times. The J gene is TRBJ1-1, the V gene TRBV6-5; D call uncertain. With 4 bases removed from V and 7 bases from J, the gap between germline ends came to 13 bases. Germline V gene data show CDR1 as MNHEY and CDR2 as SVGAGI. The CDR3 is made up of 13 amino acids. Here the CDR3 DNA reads TGTGCCAGCAGTTGGCGGGGATTCGGTGAAGCTTTCTTT. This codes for CASSWRGFGEAFF.

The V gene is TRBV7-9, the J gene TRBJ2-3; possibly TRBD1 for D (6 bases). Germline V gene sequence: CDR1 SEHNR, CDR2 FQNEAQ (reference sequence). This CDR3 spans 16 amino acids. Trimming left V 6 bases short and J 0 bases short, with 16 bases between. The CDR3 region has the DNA TGTGCCAGCAGGCAAGCTCAGGGGTTTAGCACAGATACGCAGTATTTT. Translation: CASRQAQGFSTDTQYF. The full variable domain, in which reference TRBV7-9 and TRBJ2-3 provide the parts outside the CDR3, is DTGVSQNPRHKITKRGQNVTFRCDPISEHNRLYWYRQTLGQGPEFLTYFQNEAQLEKSRLLSDRFSAERPKGSFSTLEIQRTEQGDSAMYLCASRQAQGFSTDTQYFGPGTRLTVL.

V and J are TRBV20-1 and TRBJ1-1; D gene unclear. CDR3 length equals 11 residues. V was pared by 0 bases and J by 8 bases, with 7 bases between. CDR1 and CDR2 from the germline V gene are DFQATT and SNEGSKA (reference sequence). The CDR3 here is CSARDYREAFF. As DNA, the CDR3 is TGCAGTGCTAGAGATTATAGGGAAGCTTTCTTT.